These T cell receptor beta chains were read from a single sample in a study of shared clonotypes between healthy human individuals. The method was immunoSEQ multiplex PCR; TCRdb's version includes in-frame clones alone and lacks a portion of them. The repertoire holds approximately 2.1 million clones, over 85% seen once, with 0.39% in the top ten. The sample taken for sequencing was naive CD4+ T cells from PBMCs. The source is a man aged 18 to 30 in good health. Some clones in this sample may be carry-over from other donors' samples. The CDR3 runs from the conserved cysteine through the conserved F or W. D genes are given only for firm matches. Part of the rows lack a size; the others show once, few, many or a class for expanded clones.

clone size	V gene	D gene	J gene	CDR3 DNA	CDR3 protein
.	TRBV25-1	.	TRBJ2-1	TGTGCCAGCAGTGAGGTAGCAGTTCGATCCACTGAGCAGTTCTTC	CASSEVAVRSTEQFF
.	TRBV27	TRBD1	TRBJ2-7	TGTGCCAGCAGTTTTAAGGACAGGGTCCACGAGCAGTACTTC	CASSFKDRVHEQYF
.	TRBV4-2	.	TRBJ2-1	TGTGCCAGCAGCCTACGGATAGCGGCCTACAATGAGCAGTTCTTC	CASSLRIAAYNEQFF
.	TRBV30	.	TRBJ2-2	TGTGCCTGGAGTCCACCCCCCCCCGGGGAGCTGTTTTTT	CAWSPPPPGELFF
once	TRBV4-2	TRBD2	TRBJ2-1	TGTGCCAGCAGCCACGCTACCGGGACTAGCGTCAATGAGCAGTTCTTC	CASSHATGTSVNEQFF
.	TRBV10-3	TRBD1	TRBJ2-1	TGTGCCATCAGTGCAGGGGGTGGACCAGCAAATGAGCAGTTCTTC	CAISAGGGPANEQFF
.	TRBV28	TRBD1	TRBJ1-5	TGTGCCAGCAGTCCGGGACAGGGAAACAATCAGCCCCAGCATTTT	CASSPGQGNNQPQHF
.	TRBV30	TRBD2	TRBJ2-7	TGTGCCTGGAGTCCCTCGGGGGGGAACTACGAGCAGTACTTC	CAWSPSGGNYEQYF
.	TRBV15	.	TRBJ2-1	TGTGCCACCAGCCCCCGTTATATGGTGGAGCAGTTCTTC	CATSPRYMVEQFF
.	TRBV6-1	.	TRBJ2-7	TGTGCCAGCAGTGAAAGGCGGACGGGGGAGCAGTACTTC	CASSERRTGEQYF
.	TRBV29-1	.	TRBJ1-1	TGCAGCGTAGTCATTACAGGGAGGGGCACTGAAGCTTTCTTT	CSVVITGRGTEAFF
.	TRBV7-6	.	TRBJ2-3	TGTGCCAGCAGCTTGGGCGTGGGCGCAGATACGCAGTATTTT	CASSLGVGADTQYF
.	TRBV5-1	TRBD2	TRBJ2-1	TGCGCCAGCAGCTTAGGGACTAGCGGGAGTATCACCTACAATGAGCAGTTCTTC	CASSLGTSGSITYNEQFF
.	TRBV4-1	.	TRBJ2-5	TGCGCCAGCAGCCAAGATCGTGTGGAAGAGACCCAGTACTTC	CASSQDRVEETQYF
.	TRBV28	.	TRBJ1-2	TGTGCCAGCAGCACCGAGCGTCTAGCTCTTGGCTACACCTTC	CASSTERLALGYTF
.	TRBV28	TRBD1	TRBJ1-2	TGTGCCAGCGACGACAGGGGGCAAGATGGCTACACCTTC	CASDDRGQDGYTF
.	TRBV5-1	.	TRBJ1-2	TGCGCCAGCACCACCGGGGGAGACTATGGCTACACCTTC	CASTTGGDYGYTF
.	TRBV5-1	TRBD1	TRBJ1-1	TGCGCCAGCAGCAAGAGAGGGACAGATGAAGCTTTCTTT	CASSKRGTDEAFF
.	TRBV5-4	.	TRBJ2-5	TGTGCCAGCAGCTTAATAGGGGGGCGCCCAGAGACCCAGTACTTC	CASSLIGGRPETQYF
.	TRBV4-2	TRBD1	TRBJ1-4	TGTGCCAGCAGCCAGGGGGACAGGACGACGGAAAAACTGTTTTTT	CASSQGDRTTEKLFF
.	TRBV18	TRBD1	TRBJ1-4	TGTGCCAGCTCACCTCACCGCGCGGACAGGGGCGAAAAACTGTTTTTT	CASSPHRADRGEKLFF
.	TRBV5-1	.	TRBJ1-1	TGCGCCAGCAGCTTGGTTGGGACTTGGACTGAAGCTTTCTTT	CASSLVGTWTEAFF
.	TRBV7-8	TRBD2	TRBJ2-7	TGTGCCAGCAGCATTACCGGGAGCGGGGTCTTGGGGCAGTACTTC	CASSITGSGVLGQYF
.	TRBV6-6	TRBD1	TRBJ2-3	TGTGCCAGCAGTTACCAAGGGGGCCCCTTATCAGATACGCAGTATTTT	CASSYQGGPLSDTQYF
.	TRBV4-2	.	TRBJ1-3	TGTGCCAGCAGCCAGCGGGCGGCCGGGAGAAACACCATATATTTT	CASSQRAAGRNTIYF
.	TRBV6-5	.	TRBJ2-5	TGTGCCAGCAGTTACTCGACAATCCAGTACTTC	CASSYSTIQYF
.	TRBV4-2	TRBD1	TRBJ1-2	TGTGCCAGCAGCCACCGGACAGGGGGCGATGGCTACACCTTC	CASSHRTGGDGYTF
once	TRBV5-1	.	TRBJ2-6	TGCGCCAGCAGCTTGGAGATGCCTGGGGCCAACGTCCTGACTTTC	CASSLEMPGANVLTF
.	TRBV7-2	TRBD2	TRBJ2-1	TGTGCCAGCAGCCCGGTGACGAGCGGGAGTCCCTACAATGAGCAGTTCTTC	CASSPVTSGSPYNEQFF
.	TRBV18	TRBD2	TRBJ2-5	TGTGCCAGCTCCCCCAGACTAGCGGGACAGTACCAAGAGACCCAGTACTTC	CASSPRLAGQYQETQYF
.	TRBV14	.	TRBJ2-5	TGTGCCAGCAGCCGCCGAACGGCAGGTGGGGAGACCCAGTACTTC	CASSRRTAGGETQYF
.	TRBV30	TRBD2	TRBJ2-3	TGTGCCTGGGCGGGGGGACTAGCAGGCCCTAGCACAGATACGCAGTATTTT	CAWAGGLAGPSTDTQYF
.	TRBV11-2	.	TRBJ1-1	TGTGCCAGCAGCTTAAGTTCCAGAAATCTGGCCGAAGCTTTCTTT	CASSLSSRNLAEAFF
.	TRBV5-1	TRBD1	TRBJ2-2	TGCGCCAGCACCCCGGGATGGACAGGGGACACCGGGGAGCTGTTTTTT	CASTPGWTGDTGELFF
.	TRBV5-1	.	TRBJ2-2	TGCGCCAGCAGCCGGGGGCAGGACCCGGCAATCACCGGGGAGCTGTTTTTT	CASSRGQDPAITGELFF
.	TRBV18	.	TRBJ2-2	TGTGCCAGCTCACCGGCGTTCACCGGGGAGCTGTTTTTT	CASSPAFTGELFF
.	TRBV18	TRBD1	TRBJ2-7	TGTGCCAGCTCACAAGGACAGGGGGTTCTCTACGAGCAGTACTTC	CASSQGQGVLYEQYF
.	TRBV5-6	.	TRBJ2-1	TGTGCCAGCAGCTTGTTTAGTGACTTTAATGAGCAGTTCTTC	CASSLFSDFNEQFF
once	TRBV19	.	TRBJ2-2	TGTGCCAGTAGTATTCTTTTTCGGAACACCGGGGAGCTGTTTTTT	CASSILFRNTGELFF
.	TRBV6-1	.	TRBJ1-1	TGTGCCAGCAGTGCGTGGCGGGACACTGAAGCTTTCTTT	CASSAWRDTEAFF
few	TRBV19	.	TRBJ1-1	TGTGCCAGCTCCCCCTGGCAGGGGAACACTGAAGCTTTCTTT	CASSPWQGNTEAFF
.	TRBV5-6	TRBD1	TRBJ2-3	TGTGCCAGCAGCTTCGGGACAGGAGTACCGTATTTT	CASSFGTGVPYF
once	TRBV15	TRBD1	TRBJ2-7	TGTGCCACCAGCCCGCGGACAGGTTACTACGAGCAGTACTTC	CATSPRTGYYEQYF
.	TRBV11-2	.	TRBJ2-7	TGTGCCAGCAGCTTAATGTCGCAGGTCTACGAGCAGTACTTC	CASSLMSQVYEQYF
.	TRBV27	TRBD1	TRBJ2-7	TGTGCCAGCAAGGACAGGACCTACGAGCAGTACTTC	CASKDRTYEQYF
few	TRBV19	.	TRBJ1-1	TGTGCCAGTAGGCCGCTTTTGAACACTGAAGCTTTCTTT	CASRPLLNTEAFF
.	TRBV5-1	TRBD2	TRBJ2-3	TGCGCCAGCAGCTTGGAGCGGGAGACAGATACGCAGTATTTT	CASSLERETDTQYF
.	TRBV11-2	.	TRBJ2-4	TGTGCCAGCAGCTTTGCGGACATTCAGTACTTC	CASSFADIQYF
.	TRBV29-1	TRBD2	TRBJ2-3	TGCAGCGTTGCGGGACTAGCGGGCACAGATACGCAGTATTTT	CSVAGLAGTDTQYF
.	TRBV7-2	TRBD2	TRBJ2-5	TGTGCCAGCAGCCTTATGGGGCCCGGACTAGCGGAGACCCAGTACTTC	CASSLMGPGLAETQYF
.	TRBV2	TRBD1	TRBJ2-7	TGTGCCAGCAGTGAATGGGACAGCGAGAAATCCGAGCAGTACTTC	CASSEWDSEKSEQYF
.	TRBV5-1	.	TRBJ2-2	TGCGCCAGCAGCCACCGTATCCGGACGGTTTCCACCGGGGAGCTGTTTTTT	CASSHRIRTVSTGELFF
.	TRBV5-4	TRBD2	TRBJ2-5	TGTGCCAGCAGCCTCTCAGGGACTAGCGGGAGGTGGGCCCAGTACTTC	CASSLSGTSGRWAQYF
.	TRBV4-3	TRBD2	TRBJ2-1	TGCGCCAGCAGCCCGGGACTAGCGGCCCCTCCGTTCTTC	CASSPGLAAPPFF
.	TRBV7-3	.	TRBJ2-3	TGTGCCAGCAGCTTAAGTCTGGTCTTGGAAACAGATACGCAGTATTTT	CASSLSLVLETDTQYF
once	TRBV18	TRBD1	TRBJ2-3	TGTGCCAGCTCACCCGACAGGGTTCGAACAGATACGCAGTATTTT	CASSPDRVRTDTQYF